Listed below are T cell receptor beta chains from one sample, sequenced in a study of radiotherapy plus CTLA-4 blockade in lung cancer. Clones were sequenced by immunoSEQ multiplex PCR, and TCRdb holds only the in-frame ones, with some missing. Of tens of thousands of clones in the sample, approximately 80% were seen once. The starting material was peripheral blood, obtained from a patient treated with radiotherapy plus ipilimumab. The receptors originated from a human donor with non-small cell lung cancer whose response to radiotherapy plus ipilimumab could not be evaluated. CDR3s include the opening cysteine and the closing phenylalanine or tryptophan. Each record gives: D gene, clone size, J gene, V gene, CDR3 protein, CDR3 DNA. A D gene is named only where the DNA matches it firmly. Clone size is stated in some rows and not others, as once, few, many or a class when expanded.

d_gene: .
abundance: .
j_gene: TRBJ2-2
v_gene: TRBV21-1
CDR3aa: CASSKRASGGFTGELFF
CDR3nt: TGTGCCAGCAGCAAAAGGGCTAGCGGGGGATTTACCGGGGAGCTGTTTTTT

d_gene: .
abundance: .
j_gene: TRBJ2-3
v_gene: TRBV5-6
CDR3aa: CASSLVKTRGLNTDTQYF
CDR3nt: TGTGCCAGCAGCTTGGTCAAGACCCGGGGACTTAACACAGATACGCAGTATTTT

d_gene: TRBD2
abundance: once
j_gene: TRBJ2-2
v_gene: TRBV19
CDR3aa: CASRGLAGIVGELFF
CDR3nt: TGTGCCAGTAGGGGACTAGCGGGAATAGTCGGGGAGCTGTTTTTT

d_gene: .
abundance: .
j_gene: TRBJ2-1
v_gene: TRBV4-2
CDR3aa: CASSQEGSGYNEQFF
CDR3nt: TGTGCCAGCAGCCAAGAAGGGTCGGGGTACAATGAGCAGTTCTTC

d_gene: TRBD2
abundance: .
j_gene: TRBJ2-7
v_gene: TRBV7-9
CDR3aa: CASSSRTSLSYEQYF
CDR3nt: TGTGCCAGCAGCTCCCGGACTAGCCTCTCCTACGAGCAGTACTTC

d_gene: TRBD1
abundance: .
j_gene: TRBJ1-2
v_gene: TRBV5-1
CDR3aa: CASSPGQGARSYGYTF
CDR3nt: TGCGCCAGCAGCCCGGGACAGGGGGCGAGAAGTTATGGCTACACCTTC

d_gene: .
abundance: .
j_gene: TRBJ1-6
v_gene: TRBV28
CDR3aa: CASSSGGGGGWNSPLHF
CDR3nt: TGTGCCAGCAGTTCTGGGGGGGGAGGAGGTTGGAATTCACCCCTCCACTTT

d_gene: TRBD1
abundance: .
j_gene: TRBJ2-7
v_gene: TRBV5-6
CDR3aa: CASSRGTGNYEQYF
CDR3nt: TGTGCCAGCAGCCGCGGGACAGGAAACTACGAGCAGTACTTC

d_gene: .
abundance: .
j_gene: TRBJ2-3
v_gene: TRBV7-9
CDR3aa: CASRSSGTDTQYF
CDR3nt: TGTGCCAGCAGGTCCTCCGGGACAGATACGCAGTATTTT

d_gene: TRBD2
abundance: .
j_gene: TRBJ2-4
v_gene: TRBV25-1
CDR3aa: CASTPGGRMYF
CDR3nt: TGTGCCAGCACCCCGGGGGGGAGGATGTACTTC

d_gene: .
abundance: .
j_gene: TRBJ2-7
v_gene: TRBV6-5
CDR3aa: CASSYRDTSLYEQYF
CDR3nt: TGTGCCAGCAGTTACCGGGACACTTCCCTCTACGAGCAGTACTTC

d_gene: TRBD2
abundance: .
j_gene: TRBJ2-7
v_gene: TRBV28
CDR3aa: CASRGGLAGEQYF
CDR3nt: TGTGCCAGCAGGGGGGGACTAGCGGGCGAGCAGTACTTC

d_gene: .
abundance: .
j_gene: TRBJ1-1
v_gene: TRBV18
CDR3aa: CASSPLTEFPNTEAFF
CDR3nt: TGTGCCAGCTCACCCTTGACAGAATTTCCGAACACTGAAGCTTTCTTT

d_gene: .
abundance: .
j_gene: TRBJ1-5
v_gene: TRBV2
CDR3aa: CASSGSRGSNQPQHF
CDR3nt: TGTGCCAGCAGTGGGAGCAGGGGTTCCAATCAGCCCCAGCATTTT

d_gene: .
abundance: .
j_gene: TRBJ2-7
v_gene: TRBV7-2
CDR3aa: CASSLVEQGAEQYF
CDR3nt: TGTGCCAGCAGCTTAGTGGAGCAGGGCGCCGAGCAGTACTTC

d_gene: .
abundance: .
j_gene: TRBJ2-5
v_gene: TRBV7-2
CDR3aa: CASSLQVGGRTETQYF
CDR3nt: TGTGCCAGCAGCTTACAAGTGGGGGGACGGACAGAGACCCAGTACTTC

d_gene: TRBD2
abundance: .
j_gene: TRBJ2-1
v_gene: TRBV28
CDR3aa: CASSLTGLAGRYNEQFF
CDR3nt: TGTGCCAGCAGTTTGACGGGACTAGCGGGCCGATACAATGAGCAGTTCTTC

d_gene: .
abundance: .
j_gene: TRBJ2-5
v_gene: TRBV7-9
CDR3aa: CASSSQGRQETQYF
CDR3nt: TGTGCCAGCAGCTCCCAGGGGCGCCAAGAGACCCAGTACTTC

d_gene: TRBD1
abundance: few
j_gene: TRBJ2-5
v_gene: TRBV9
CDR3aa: CASSATGGSGTQYF
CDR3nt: TGTGCCAGCAGCGCGACAGGGGGGTCGGGGACCCAGTACTTC

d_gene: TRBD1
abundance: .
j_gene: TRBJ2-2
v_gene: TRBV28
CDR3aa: CASSFPTETGGVVGTGELFF
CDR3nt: TGTGCCAGCAGTTTTCCCACCGAGACAGGGGGCGTCGTGGGCACCGGGGAGCTGTTTTTT

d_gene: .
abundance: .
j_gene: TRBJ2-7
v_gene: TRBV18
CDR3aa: CASSPWSGIDEQYF
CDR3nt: TGTGCCAGCTCACCATGGTCAGGGATCGACGAGCAGTACTTC

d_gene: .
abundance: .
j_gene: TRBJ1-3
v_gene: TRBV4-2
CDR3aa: CASSQDLAVGNTIYF
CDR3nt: TGTGCCAGCAGCCAAGATCTCGCAGTTGGAAACACCATATATTTT

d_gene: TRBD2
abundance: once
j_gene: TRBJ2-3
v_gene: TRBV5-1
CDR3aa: CASGIAGGTDTQYF
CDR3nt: TGCGCCAGCGGGATAGCGGGGGGCACAGATACGCAGTATTTT

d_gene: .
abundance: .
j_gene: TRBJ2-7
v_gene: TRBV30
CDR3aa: CAWLSRDSRSEQYF
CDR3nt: TGTGCCTGGCTATCCCGGGACTCCCGTTCCGAGCAGTACTTC

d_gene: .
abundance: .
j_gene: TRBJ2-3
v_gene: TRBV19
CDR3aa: CASSPGLGGTDTQYF
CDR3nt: TGTGCCAGTAGCCCGGGACTGGGGGGCACAGATACGCAGTATTTT

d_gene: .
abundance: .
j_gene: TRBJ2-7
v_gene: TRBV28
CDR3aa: CASSLIGGPQWEQYF
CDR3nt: TGTGCCAGCAGTCTCATAGGGGGACCACAGTGGGAGCAGTACTTC

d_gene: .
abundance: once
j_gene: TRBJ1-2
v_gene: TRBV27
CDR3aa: CASSFRRELGYTF
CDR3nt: TGTGCCAGCAGTTTTAGGAGGGAGCTTGGCTACACCTTC

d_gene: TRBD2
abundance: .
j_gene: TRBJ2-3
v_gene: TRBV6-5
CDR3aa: CASSLGLAVDTQYF
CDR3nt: TGTGCCAGCAGTTTGGGACTAGCGGTGGATACGCAGTATTTT

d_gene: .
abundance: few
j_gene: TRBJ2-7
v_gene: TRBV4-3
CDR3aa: CASSRTGGGGEQYF
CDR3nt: TGCGCCAGCAGCCGTACGGGGGGAGGGGGCGAGCAGTACTTC

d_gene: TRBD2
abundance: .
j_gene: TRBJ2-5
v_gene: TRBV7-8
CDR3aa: CASRPRLGAGEKTQYF
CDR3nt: TGTGCCAGCAGACCACGTCTTGGGGCGGGGGAAAAGACCCAGTACTTC

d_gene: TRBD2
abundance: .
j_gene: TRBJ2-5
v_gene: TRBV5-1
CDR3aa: CASRVVGGSGETQYF
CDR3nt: TGCGCCAGCAGAGTAGTGGGGGGGTCCGGAGAGACCCAGTACTTC

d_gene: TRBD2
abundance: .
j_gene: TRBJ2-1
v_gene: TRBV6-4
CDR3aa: CASSERHGGAFRNEQFF
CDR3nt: TGTGCCAGCAGTGAACGGCACGGGGGGGCCTTTCGGAATGAGCAGTTCTTC

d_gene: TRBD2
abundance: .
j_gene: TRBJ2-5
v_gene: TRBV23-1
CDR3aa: CASRGPGRVGQETQYF
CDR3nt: TGCGCCAGCAGAGGTCCGGGGAGGGTGGGGCAAGAGACCCAGTACTTC

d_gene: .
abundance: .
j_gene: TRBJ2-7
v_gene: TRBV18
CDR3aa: CASSPQQGYSYEQYF
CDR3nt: TGTGCCAGCTCACCCCAACAGGGTTACTCCTACGAGCAGTACTTC

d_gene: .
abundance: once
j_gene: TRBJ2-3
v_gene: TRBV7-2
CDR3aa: CASSTRLRDTQYF
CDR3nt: TGTGCCAGCAGCACCAGACTAAGGGATACGCAGTATTTT

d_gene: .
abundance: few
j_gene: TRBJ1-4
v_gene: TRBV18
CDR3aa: CASSRNRESEKLFF
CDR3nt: TGTGCCAGCTCAAGGAACCGGGAATCAGAAAAACTGTTTTTT

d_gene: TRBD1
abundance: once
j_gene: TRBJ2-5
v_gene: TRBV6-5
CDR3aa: CASRRTGSGETQYF
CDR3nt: TGTGCCAGCAGACGGACAGGGTCAGGGGAGACCCAGTACTTC

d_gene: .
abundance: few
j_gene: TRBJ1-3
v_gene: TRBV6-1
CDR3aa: CASSIRGSGNTIYF
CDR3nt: TGTGCCAGCAGCATCCGGGGCTCTGGAAACACCATATATTTT

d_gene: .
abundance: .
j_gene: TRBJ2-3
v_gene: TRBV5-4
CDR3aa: CASSLVRDSSTDTQYF
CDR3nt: TGTGCCAGCAGCTTGGTTCGGGATTCTAGCACAGATACGCAGTATTTT

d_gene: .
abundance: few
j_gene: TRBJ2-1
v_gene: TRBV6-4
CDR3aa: CASSRTGLRYGYNEQFF
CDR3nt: TGTGCCAGCAGTCGAACAGGGCTACGGTATGGCTACAATGAGCAGTTCTTC

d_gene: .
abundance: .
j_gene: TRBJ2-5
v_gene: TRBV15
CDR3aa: CATSRGLKSRETQYF
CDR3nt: TGTGCCACCAGCAGAGGCCTCAAGTCTCGGGAGACCCAGTACTTC

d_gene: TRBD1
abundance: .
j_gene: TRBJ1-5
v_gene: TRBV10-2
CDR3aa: CASSGGSGGMQPQHF
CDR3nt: TGCGCCAGCAGTGGAGGTTCAGGGGGGATGCAGCCCCAGCATTTT

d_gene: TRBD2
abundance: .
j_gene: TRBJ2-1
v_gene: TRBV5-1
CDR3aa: CASSLTGTSGYNEQFF
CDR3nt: TGCGCCAGCAGCCTCACCGGGACTAGCGGCTACAATGAGCAGTTCTTC

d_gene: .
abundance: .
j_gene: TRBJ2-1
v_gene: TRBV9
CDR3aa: CASSATASSYNEQFF
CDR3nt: TGTGCCAGCAGCGCGACTGCTAGCTCCTACAATGAGCAGTTCTTC

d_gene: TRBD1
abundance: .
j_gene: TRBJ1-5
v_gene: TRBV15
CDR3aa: CATSRVSQGGQPQHF
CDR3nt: TGTGCCACCAGCAGAGTATCCCAGGGGGGCCAGCCCCAGCATTTT

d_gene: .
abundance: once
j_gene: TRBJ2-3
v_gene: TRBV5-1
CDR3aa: CASRWGERTDTQYF
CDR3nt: TGCGCCAGCAGGTGGGGCGAGCGCACAGATACGCAGTATTTT

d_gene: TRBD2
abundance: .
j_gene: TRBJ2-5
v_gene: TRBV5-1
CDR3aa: CASSSGNGGGEETQYF
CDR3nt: TGCGCCAGCAGCTCGGGGAATGGCGGGGGGGAAGAGACCCAGTACTTC

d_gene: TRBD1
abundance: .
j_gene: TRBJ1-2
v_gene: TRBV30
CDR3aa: CALRDRGVYGYTF
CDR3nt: TGTGCCTTAAGGGACAGGGGGGTCTATGGCTACACCTTC

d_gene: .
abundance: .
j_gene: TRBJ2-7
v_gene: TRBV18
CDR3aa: CASSPPSSYEQYF
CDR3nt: TGTGCCAGCTCACCTCCCTCCTCCTACGAGCAGTACTTC

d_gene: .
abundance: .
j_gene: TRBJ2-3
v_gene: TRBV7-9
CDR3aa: CASMRAGSTDTQYF
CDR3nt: TGTGCCAGCATGAGGGCAGGAAGCACAGATACGCAGTATTTT

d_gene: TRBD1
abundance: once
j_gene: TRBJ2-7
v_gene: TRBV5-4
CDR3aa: CASSFPGQGDYEQYF
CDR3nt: TGTGCCAGCAGTTTTCCGGGACAGGGGGACTACGAGCAGTACTTC